This paragraph reports one TCR beta chain. Germline loops: CDR1 KGHSH, CDR2 LQKENI. V was trimmed by 2 bases and J by 4 bases, leaving 12 bases between them. This CDR3 has 15 residues. This specimen comes from a study of CD8 T cells in Susac syndrome. The sequenced target, TCR beta, came from blood CD8+ and CD4+ T cells. The multiple sclerosis control group consisted of treatment-naive patients whose relapsing-remitting disease, which was either stable or active, fulfilled revised McDonald criteria. The TEMRA cells underwent FACS enrichment, while the CD8+ and CD4+ T cells underwent negative isolation. Random hexamers primed reverse transcription of about 0.45 to 1 ug RNA. With immunoSEQ multiplex PCR, TCR beta CDR3 was amplified across 54 Vbeta and 13 Jbeta. TCRdb passed the immunoSEQ multiplex PCR reads through MiXCR, listing each CDR3 protein once. The profile shows 200,000 or so distinct CDR3 sequences, almost 96% of them singletons.

The receptor comes from a human donor with multiple sclerosis. This chain connects TRBV18 to TRBJ1-5; no definite D call. Sequencing was done on a sample of CD4+ T cells from PBMCs. CDR3 nucleotide sequence: TGTGCCAGCTCACCAGCCGGCAGCTATAATCAGCCCCAGCATTTT. Protein: CASSPAGSYNQPQHF.